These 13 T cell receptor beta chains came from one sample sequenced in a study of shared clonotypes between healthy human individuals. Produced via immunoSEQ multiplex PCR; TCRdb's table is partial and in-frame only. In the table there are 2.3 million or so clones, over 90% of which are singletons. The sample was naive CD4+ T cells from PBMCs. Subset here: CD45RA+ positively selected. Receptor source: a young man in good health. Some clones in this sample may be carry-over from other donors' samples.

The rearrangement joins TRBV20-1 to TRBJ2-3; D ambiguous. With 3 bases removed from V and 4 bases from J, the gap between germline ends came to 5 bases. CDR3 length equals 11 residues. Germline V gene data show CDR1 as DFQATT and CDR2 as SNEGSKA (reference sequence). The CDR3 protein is CSASESDTQYF. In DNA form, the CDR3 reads TGCAGTGCTAGTGAGTCAGATACGCAGTATTTT.

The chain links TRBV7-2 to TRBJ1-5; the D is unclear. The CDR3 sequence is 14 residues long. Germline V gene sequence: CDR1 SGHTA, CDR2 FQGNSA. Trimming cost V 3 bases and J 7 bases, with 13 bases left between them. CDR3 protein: CASSLSRAGQPQHF. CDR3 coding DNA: TGTGCCAGCAGCTTGTCAAGGGCGGGACAGCCCCAGCATTTT.

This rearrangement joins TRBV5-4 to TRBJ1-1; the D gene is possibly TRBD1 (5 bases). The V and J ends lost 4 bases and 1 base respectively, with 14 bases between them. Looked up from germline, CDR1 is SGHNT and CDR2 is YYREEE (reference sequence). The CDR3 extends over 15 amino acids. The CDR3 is CASSPGTGRNTEAFF. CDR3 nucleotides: TGTGCCAGCAGCCCGGGGACCGGGAGGAACACTGAAGCTTTCTTT.

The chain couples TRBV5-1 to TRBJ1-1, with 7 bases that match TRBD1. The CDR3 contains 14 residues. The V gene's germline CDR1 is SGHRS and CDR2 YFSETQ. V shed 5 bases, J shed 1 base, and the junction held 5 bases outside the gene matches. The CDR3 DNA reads TGCGCCAGCAGGCTAACAGGGGAGAACACTGAAGCTTTCTTT. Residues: CASRLTGENTEAFF.

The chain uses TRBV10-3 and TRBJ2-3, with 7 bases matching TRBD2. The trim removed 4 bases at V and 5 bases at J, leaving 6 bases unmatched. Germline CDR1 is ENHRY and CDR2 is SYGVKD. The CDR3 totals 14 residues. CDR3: CAISGWGGGDTQYF. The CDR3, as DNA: TGTGCCATCAGTGGGTGGGGGGGAGGAGATACGCAGTATTTT.

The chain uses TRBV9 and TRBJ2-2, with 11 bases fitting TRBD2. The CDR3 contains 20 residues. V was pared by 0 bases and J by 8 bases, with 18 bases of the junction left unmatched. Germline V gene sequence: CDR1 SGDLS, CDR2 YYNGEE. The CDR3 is CASSVAGTALAGAELGELFF. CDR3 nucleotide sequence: TGTGCCAGCAGCGTAGCTGGGACTGCACTAGCGGGAGCTGAGTTGGGGGAGCTGTTTTTT.

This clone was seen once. The CDR3 region is CASSSPGPSNTGELFF. The CDR3 DNA follows: TGTGCCAGCAGCTCCCCGGGCCCGTCGAACACCGGGGAGCTGTTTTTT. The chain is built from TRBV5-4 and TRBJ2-2; D not resolved. Trimming left V 3 bases short and J 0 bases short, with 12 bases between. Germline V gene data show CDR1 as SGHNT and CDR2 as YYREEE (reference sequence). The CDR3 runs 16 residues.

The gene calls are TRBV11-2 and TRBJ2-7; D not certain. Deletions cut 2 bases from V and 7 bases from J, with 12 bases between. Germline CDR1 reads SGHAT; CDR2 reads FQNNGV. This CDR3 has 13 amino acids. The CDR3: CASSLTRPGEQYF. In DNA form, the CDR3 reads TGTGCCAGCAGCTTAACGCGCCCTGGGGAGCAGTACTTC.

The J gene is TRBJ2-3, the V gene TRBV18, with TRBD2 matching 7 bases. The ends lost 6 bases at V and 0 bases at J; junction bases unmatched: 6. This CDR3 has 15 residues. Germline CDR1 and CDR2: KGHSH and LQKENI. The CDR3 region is CASSRDYQSTDTQYF. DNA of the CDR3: TGTGCCAGCTCCCGGGACTACCAGAGCACAGATACGCAGTATTTT.

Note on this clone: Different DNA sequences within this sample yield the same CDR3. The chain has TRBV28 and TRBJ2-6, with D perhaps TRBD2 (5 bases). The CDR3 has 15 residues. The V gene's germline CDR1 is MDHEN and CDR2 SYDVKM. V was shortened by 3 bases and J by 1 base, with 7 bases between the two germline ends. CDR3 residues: CASSFRGSGANVLTF. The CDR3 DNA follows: TGTGCCAGCAGTTTTCGGGGTTCTGGGGCCAACGTCCTGACTTTC.

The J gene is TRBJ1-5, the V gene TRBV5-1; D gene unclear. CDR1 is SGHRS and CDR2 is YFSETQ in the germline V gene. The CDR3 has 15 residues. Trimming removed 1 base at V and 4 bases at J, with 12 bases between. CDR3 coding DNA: TGCGCCAGCAGCTTGACAGCGGGTGCTAATCAGCCCCAGCATTTT. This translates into CASSLTAGANQPQHF.

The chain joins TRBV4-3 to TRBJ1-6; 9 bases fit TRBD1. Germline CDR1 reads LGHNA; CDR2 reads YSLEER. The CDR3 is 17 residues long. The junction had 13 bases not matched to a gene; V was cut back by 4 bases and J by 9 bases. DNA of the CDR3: TGCGCCAGCAGCCTCCTAATCCCGGGACAGGGAGGTTCACCCCTCCACTTT. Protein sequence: CASSLLIPGQGGSPLHF.

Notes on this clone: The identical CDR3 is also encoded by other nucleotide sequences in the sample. In DNA, the CDR3 is TGTGCCTGGAGGAACACCGGGGAGCTGTTTTTT. Amino acids: CAWRNTGELFF. This sequence joins TRBV30 and TRBJ2-2; no definite D call. Germline assignment: CDR1 GTSNPN and CDR2 SVGIG (reference sequence). Trimming took 3 bases from V and 1 from J, leaving 0 bases between them. This CDR3 spans 11 amino acids.